Listed below are T cell receptor beta chains from one sample, sequenced in a study of cytomegalovirus exposure and HLA in healthy donors. Using immunoSEQ multiplex PCR, the repertoire was profiled, and TCRdb retains in-frame clones only, with some absent. The sample contains roughly 100,000 clones, roughly four fifths of which appear only once. The material sequenced was PBMCs. The receptors come from a middle-aged man in good health and CMV-seronegative. Both conserved end residues are part of each CDR3. D genes are given only for firm matches. A clone size is listed for some rows: how often the clone was seen (once, few, many), or a class if it is expanded.

v_call,clone_size,d_call,j_call,cdr3_nt,cdr3_aa
TRBV9,-,TRBD2,TRBJ2-1,TGTGCCAGCAGTCTTACTACGGGGGGGCTTATCTCGGAGCAGTTCTTC,CASSLTTGGLISEQFF
TRBV11-2,-,-,TRBJ2-7,TGTGCCAGCAGCTTAAACAGGGCCTACGAGCAGTACTTC,CASSLNRAYEQYF
TRBV4-2,-,TRBD2,TRBJ2-5,TGTGCCAGCAGCCAAGATCCCGCGGGGGTAGTTGGGGAGACCCAGTACTTC,CASSQDPAGVVGETQYF
TRBV6-5,once,TRBD1,TRBJ1-2,TGTGCCAGTATGGACAGGACTAACTATGGCTACACCTTC,CASMDRTNYGYTF
TRBV7-9,-,TRBD2,TRBJ2-5,TGTGCCAGCAGCTTAATCGCGGGGGGAGAGACCCAGTACTTC,CASSLIAGGETQYF
TRBV4-1,-,-,TRBJ1-5,TGCGCCAGCAGCCCTGACAGGCTCTCCAATCAGCCCCAGCATTTT,CASSPDRLSNQPQHF
TRBV7-9,-,TRBD2,TRBJ2-1,TGTGCCAGCAGCCCACTCGGGACTAGCGGCTATTACAATGAGCAGTTCTTC,CASSPLGTSGYYNEQFF
TRBV25-1,-,TRBD1,TRBJ2-1,TGTGCCAGCAGTTCCGGACAGGGCAATGAGCAGTTCTTC,CASSSGQGNEQFF
TRBV5-6,-,-,TRBJ1-1,TGTGCCAGCAGCTTGGGGGGAGCCGCGACTATGAACACTGAAGCTTTCTTT,CASSLGGAATMNTEAFF
TRBV4-1,-,TRBD1,TRBJ2-7,TGCGCCAGCAGCCACCCACCCGGACAGGGGATGGGCTACGAGCAGTACTTC,CASSHPPGQGMGYEQYF
TRBV25-1,once,TRBD2,TRBJ2-1,TGTGCCAGCAGTGATACGACTGAGCGGGGGGTCAACAATGAGCAGTTCTTC,CASSDTTERGVNNEQFF
TRBV27,once,TRBD2,TRBJ2-7,TGTGCCAGCAGTTTATTGCAGGGTAGCGGGGGAGCCTACGAGCAGTACTTC,CASSLLQGSGGAYEQYF
TRBV7-8,few,-,TRBJ1-2,TGTGCCAGCAGCTCCATGGCCCCAGCTAACTATGGCTACACCTTC,CASSSMAPANYGYTF
TRBV19,-,TRBD2,TRBJ2-1,TGTGCCAGCGGGACTAGCGGGGGCCCGCGGTCGTTAGGTGAGCAGTTCTTC,CASGTSGGPRSLGEQFF
TRBV28,-,-,TRBJ1-3,TGTGCCAGCAAGGAGGGGTCTTCCTCTGGAAACACCATATATTTT,CASKEGSSSGNTIYF
TRBV6-4,-,-,TRBJ2-1,TGTGCCAGCAGGCTAATAGTGCGCAATGAGCAGTTCTTC,CASRLIVRNEQFF